The T cell receptor beta chain under discussion was sequenced for a study of Ad26.COV2.S vaccination and SARS-CoV-2 variants. Regarding the study as a whole: Vaccinees displayed broader spike-specific TCR repertoires than placebo recipients. Breadth, reportedly substantial, characterized the spike-specific CD8+ and CD4+ T cell responses after vaccination.

The CDR3 runs to 15 residues. The V and J ends lost 6 bases and 5 bases, in that order; junction bases with no gene match: 5. CDR1 is SEHNR, CDR2 FQNEAQ, per germline (reference sequence). Assay: immunoSEQ multiplex PCR; the TCRdb copy retains only in-frame clones and omits some. The data show approximately 300,000 clones, more than 70% seen once. Treatment given: roughly 20 received Ad26.COV2.S at low or high dose, single or two shots; about 5 received placebo; per-sample allocation not given. Vaccine and placebo recipients were sampled on day 63 after the first injection. A Boston donor was an adult aged 18-55 years. As for this clone: Antigen specificity is unknown.

The receptor comes from a person between 18 and 59 years old who received the Ad26.COV2.S COVID-19 vaccine or a placebo. This sequence joins TRBV7-9 and TRBJ2-1, with 12 bases fitting TRBD2. This specimen was peripheral blood, taken in a trial of Ad26.COV2.S vaccine versus placebo. CDR3 sequence: CASRTLAGGNNEQFF. The CDR3 nucleotides are TGTGCCAGCAGGACACTAGCGGGGGGTAACAATGAGCAGTTCTTC.